This entry is about one T cell receptor (beta chain). Antigen: not known. This entry is derived from a study of response to subunit inactivated influenza vaccine. Study conclusions and caveats: Seasonal influenza vaccination, on each occasion, was suggested by the authors to recruit few new T cells.

Germline assignment: CDR1 MNHEY and CDR2 SVGAGI. CDR3 length: 15 amino acids. The V and J ends lost 6 bases and 0 bases respectively, with 12 bases between them. MiXCR was run by TCRdb on the RT-PCR reads, yielding one entry per CDR3 protein. The data show about 240,000 distinct CDR3 sequences, with 12% seen just once and 7.8% held by the top ten. Sequences were derived from non-naive T cells sorted from PBMCs, sampled around two weeks before vaccination. The clonotype comes from a man aged 50 to 60 who received an inactivated influenza vaccine. The chain joins TRBV6-5 to TRBJ1-5; D may be TRBD1 (5 bases). This CDR3 is CASRLGGYSNQPQHF. The CDR3 coding sequence is TGTGCCAGCAGACTCGGGGGTTATAGCAATCAGCCCCAGCATTTT.